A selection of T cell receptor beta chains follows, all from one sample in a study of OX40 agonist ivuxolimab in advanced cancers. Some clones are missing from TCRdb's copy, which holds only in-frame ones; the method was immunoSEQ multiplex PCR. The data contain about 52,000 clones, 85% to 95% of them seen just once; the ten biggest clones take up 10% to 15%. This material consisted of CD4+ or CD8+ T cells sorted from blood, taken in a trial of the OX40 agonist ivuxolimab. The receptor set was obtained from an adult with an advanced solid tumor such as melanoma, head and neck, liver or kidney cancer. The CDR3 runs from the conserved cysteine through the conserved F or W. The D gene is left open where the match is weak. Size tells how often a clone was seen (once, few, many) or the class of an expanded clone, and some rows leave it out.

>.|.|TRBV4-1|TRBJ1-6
CASSQDYVLNSPLHF
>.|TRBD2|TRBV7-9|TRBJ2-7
CASSHATQLAGQVSEQYF
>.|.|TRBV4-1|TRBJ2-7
CASSRSRDEQYF
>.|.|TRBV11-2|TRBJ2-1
CASSLVSLSYNEQFF
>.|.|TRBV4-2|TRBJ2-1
CASSQAFGGLDEQFF
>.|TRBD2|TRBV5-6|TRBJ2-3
CASSFRPSGYTDTQYF
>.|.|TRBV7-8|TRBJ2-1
CASSLADSPKQFF
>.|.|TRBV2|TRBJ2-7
CASSEASGQGGYEQYF
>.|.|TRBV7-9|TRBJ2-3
CASSPLDRPPFTDTQYF
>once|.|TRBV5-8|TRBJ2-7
CAIRGYEQYF